This entry lists 32 T cell receptor beta chains sequenced from one sample in a study of cytomegalovirus exposure and HLA in healthy donors. Primers included in the PCR were 60 Vbeta and 13 Jbeta primers. The method was immunoSEQ multiplex PCR; TCRdb's version includes in-frame clones alone and lacks a portion of them. Here the sample spans tens of thousands of clones, roughly 67% being singletons. Sequences were obtained from PBMCs. These receptor sequences come from a woman in her fifties or sixties in good health and CMV-seropositive.

This clone occurred a few times. This chain links TRBV12-2 with TRBJ1-3; the table's D call of TRBD1 was not tested on the DNA. TRBV12-2 represents a pseudogene. The CDR3 has 17 amino acids. CDR3 protein: CASRPDRGLLSGNTIYF. CDR3 DNA: TGTGCAAGTCGCCCTGACAGGGGGCTTCTCTCTGGAAACACCATATATTTT.

This clone was detected once. V and J are TRBV5-1 and TRBJ2-3; D perhaps matches TRBD2 (6 bases). The V gene's germline CDR1 is SGHRS and CDR2 YFSETQ. CDR3 length equals 18 residues. V shed 2 bases and J shed 2 bases, with 21 bases lying between them. In nucleotides, the CDR3 is TGCGCCAGCAGCTTTAAGGGTCTTCTTGCGGGAAACACAGATACGCAGTATTTT. It specifies CASSFKGLLAGNTDTQYF.

The V and J genes are TRBV9 and TRBJ1-3, with D perhaps matching TRBD1 (6 bases). V lost 2 bases and J 2 bases, leaving 11 bases between the germline ends. Germline values: CDR1 SGDLS, CDR2 YYNGEE. This CDR3 has 15 amino acids. As DNA, the CDR3 is TGTGCCAGCAGCGTGGCAGGGGCTACTGGAAACACCATATATTTT. As protein: CASSVAGATGNTIYF.

J is TRBJ1-6 and V is TRBV6-5; D uncertain. The V gene lost 6 bases and the J gene lost 9 bases, with 18 bases spanning the gap. There are 15 residues in the CDR3. Germline loops: CDR1 MNHEY, CDR2 SVGAGI. The CDR3 sequence: CASSPTVEEGSPLHF. The CDR3, as DNA: TGTGCCAGCAGCCCTACAGTGGAGGAGGGTTCACCCCTCCACTTT.

This clone was observed many times. The rearrangement uses TRBV6-5 and TRBJ1-1; TRBD1 aligns across 7 bases. This CDR3 comprises 12 residues. The germline CDR1 and CDR2 sequences are MNHEY and SVGAGI. J gave up 5 bases and V 7 bases, and 4 bases lay outside the gene matches. CDR3 amino acids: CASNSGGTEAFF. CDR3 nucleotides: TGTGCCAGCAACTCAGGGGGGACTGAAGCTTTCTTT.

By frequency in the sample, this clone is medium-sized. This rearrangement joins TRBV30 to TRBJ1-1; 7 bases fit TRBD1. Germline V gene lookup returns CDR1 GTSNPN and CDR2 SVGIG (reference sequence). V trimming: 3 bases; J trimming: 2 bases; junction bases outside the gene matches: 9. There are 15 residues in the CDR3. CDR3 in amino acids: CAWRTRQGLNTEAFF. CDR3 DNA sequence: TGTGCCTGGAGAACGAGACAGGGACTCAACACTGAAGCTTTCTTT.

The V call is TRBV4-3, the J call TRBJ2-6; D gene ambiguous. CDR1 and CDR2 from the germline V gene are LGHNA and YSLEER. CDR3 length equals 17 residues. Trimming removed 0 bases from V and 0 bases from J, with 9 bases in between. The CDR3 spells CASSQDLLSSGANVLTF. CDR3 nucleotides: TGCGCCAGCAGCCAAGATCTCCTCAGCTCTGGGGCCAACGTCCTGACTTTC.

CDR3 sequence (DNA): TGTGCCAGCCATAGGACAGAGGAAGGCTACACCTTC. It encodes CASHRTEEGYTF. The J gene is TRBJ1-2, the V gene TRBV28, with D tentatively TRBD1 (6 bases). The CDR3 is 12 amino acids. The V and J ends lost 8 bases and 8 bases respectively, with 15 bases between them. Germline lookup yields CDR1 MDHEN and CDR2 SYDVKM.

The J gene is TRBJ1-1, the V gene TRBV5-1; perhaps TRBD1 as D (6 bases). Germline V lookup: CDR1 SGHRS, CDR2 YFSETQ. The CDR3 runs to 14 residues. V lost 0 bases, J lost 3 bases, and 9 bases lay in between. CDR3 DNA: TGCGCCAGCAGCTTGGGGGCAGGGGACACTGAAGCTTTCTTT. It codes for CASSLGAGDTEAFF.

This clone has more than one count but fewer than ten. The rearrangement links TRBV5-6 to TRBJ1-1; a possible D gene is TRBD1 (5 bases). The germline gives CDR1 SGHDT, CDR2 YYEEEE. V was cut by 5 bases and J by 8 bases, with 13 bases left in between. This CDR3 contains 12 residues. The CDR3 region has the DNA TGTGCCAGCAGGGGGGGATCCCCCGAAGCTTTCTTT. This encodes CASRGGSPEAFF.

The gene calls are TRBV5-1 and TRBJ2-7; D is perhaps TRBD2 (6 bases). The CDR3 is made up of 16 amino acids. Looked up from germline, CDR1 is SGHRS and CDR2 is YFSETQ. Trimming removed 0 bases at V and 3 bases at J, with 16 bases between. The CDR3 loop is CASSLAGTAGGYEQYF. The CDR3 DNA follows: TGCGCCAGCAGCTTGGCCGGGACCGCCGGGGGCTACGAGCAGTACTTC.

The rearrangement joins TRBV29-1 to TRBJ1-2, with D hard to call. The CDR3 is made up of 14 amino acids. Germline V gene data show CDR1 as SQVTM and CDR2 as ANQGSEA. V lost 7 bases and J 6 bases, leaving 21 bases between the germline ends. For the CDR3, the DNA is TGCAGCGCTACCCCCCAGGCAACTGGAAATGGCTACACCTTC. As protein: CSATPQATGNGYTF.

This clone has only a few counts. V usage is TRBV2 and J usage is TRBJ2-5, with D maybe TRBD2 (6 bases). CDR3 length: 14 amino acids. The germline V gene has CDR1 SNHLY and CDR2 FYNNEI. The germline V and J ends were trimmed by 7 bases and 5 bases, with 17 bases remaining between them. DNA for the CDR3: TGTGCCAGCAACAGGAGGGAGAGTGGGGAGACCCAGTACTTC. Protein sequence: CASNRRESGETQYF. The complete variable domain, with remaining parts taken from reference TRBV2 and TRBJ2-5, reads EPEVTQTPSHQVTQMGQEVILRCVPISNHLYFYWYRQILGQKVEFLVSFYNNEISEKSEIFDDQFSVERPDGSNFTLKIRSTKLEDSAMYFCASNRRESGETQYFGPGTRLLVL.

In this sample, this clone turned up once. The chain employs TRBV2 and TRBJ2-1; 13 bases fit TRBD2. The CDR3 spans 13 residues. Germline CDR1 reads SNHLY; CDR2 reads FYNNEI. The junction had 0 bases not matched to a gene; V was cut back by 6 bases and J by 7 bases. The CDR3 spells CASRTSGGNEQFF. DNA of the CDR3: TGTGCCAGCAGGACTAGCGGGGGGAATGAGCAGTTCTTC.

This chain links TRBV19 with TRBJ2-7, with 8 bases fitting TRBD1. This CDR3 contains 15 residues. J lost 2 bases, V lost 5 bases, and 8 bases had no gene match. Germline-derived CDR1 and CDR2 are LNHDA and SQIVND (reference sequence). CDR3 residues: CASSPHRGATYEQYF. CDR3 nucleotide sequence: TGTGCCAGTAGTCCTCACAGGGGGGCAACCTACGAGCAGTACTTC. Together with reference TRBV19 and TRBJ2-7, the CDR3 gives the full variable domain: DGGITQSPKYLFRKEGQNVTLSCEQNLNHDAMYWYRQDPGQGLRLIYYSQIVNDFQKGDIAEGYSVSREKKESFPLTVTSAQKNPTAFYLCASSPHRGATYEQYFGPGTRLTVT.

V is TRBV19 and J is TRBJ2-3, with 7 bases matching TRBD1. The CDR3 sequence is 14 residues long. V dropped 6 bases and J dropped 2; count of bases not matched to a gene: 5. Per the germline V gene, CDR1 is LNHDA and CDR2 is SQIVND (reference sequence). CDR3 in amino acids: CASRRQGDTDTQYF. In DNA, the CDR3 is TGTGCCAGTAGAAGACAGGGTGACACAGATACGCAGTATTTT. Drawing the rest from reference TRBV19 and TRBJ2-3, the complete variable domain is DGGITQSPKYLFRKEGQNVTLSCEQNLNHDAMYWYRQDPGQGLRLIYYSQIVNDFQKGDIAEGYSVSREKKESFPLTVTSAQKNPTAFYLCASRRQGDTDTQYFGPGTRLTVL.

The V and J genes are TRBV4-2 and TRBJ2-1; perhaps TRBD2 as D (6 bases). The CDR3 is 17 residues long. V was clipped by 0 bases and J by 2 bases, with 14 bases between them. Per the germline V gene, CDR1 is LGHNA and CDR2 is YNFKEQ. The CDR3 is CASSQDRLASPYNEQFF. For the CDR3, the DNA is TGTGCCAGCAGCCAAGATCGCCTAGCGAGCCCCTACAATGAGCAGTTCTTC.

This clone was recorded a few times. CDR3 amino acids: CASGSGGGSSEAFF. CDR3 DNA: TGTGCTAGTGGTTCAGGCGGAGGGAGCTCTGAAGCTTTCTTT. This chain links TRBV12-5 with TRBJ1-1; D is ambiguous. The germline CDR1 and CDR2 sequences are LGHNT and FRNRAP. This CDR3 is built from 14 residues. V lost 4 bases, J lost 6 bases, and 15 bases lay in between.

This clone has a handful of counts. The V and J genes are TRBV4-1 and TRBJ1-2; 7 nucleotides match TRBD1. CDR1 MGHRA and CDR2 YSYEKL come from the germline V gene. The CDR3 contains 15 residues. V was clipped by 0 bases and J by 7 bases; unmatched bases: 8. CDR3 residues: CASSQDQGVLFGYTF. The CDR3 bases are TGCGCCAGCAGCCAAGATCAGGGGGTTTTATTTGGCTACACCTTC.

This clone showed up just a few times. The chain uses TRBV7-8 and TRBJ1-2; 7 bases are a match to TRBD1. Germline CDR1 is SGHVS and CDR2 is FQNEAQ. The V gene end was trimmed by 1 base and the J gene end by 3 bases; junction bases not matched to a gene: 5. CDR3 length equals 15 residues. The CDR3 spells CASSLGTGGYYGYTF. Written as DNA, the CDR3 is TGTGCCAGCAGCTTAGGGACAGGCGGGTACTATGGCTACACCTTC.

The chain links TRBV30 to TRBJ2-7; a weak D match, TRBD2 (6 bases). The CDR3 contains 14 residues. Trimming took off 2 bases at V and 2 bases at J, with 13 bases between the two ends. The germline V gene encodes CDR1 GTSNPN and CDR2 SVGIG (reference sequence). The CDR3 region has the DNA TGTGCCTGGAGTCCCCCGGGGGAAACCTACGAGCAGTACTTC. This codes for CAWSPPGETYEQYF.

This clone was seen ten or more times. The chain recombines TRBV28 with TRBJ1-2, with D uncertain. Germline CDR1 is MDHEN and CDR2 is SYDVKM. Trimming removed 2 bases at V and 4 bases at J, with 17 bases between. The CDR3 spans 16 residues. CDR3 in DNA: TGTGCCAGCAGTTTACGGCAGGCCCTCATGCCCTATGGCTACACCTTC. Encoded protein: CASSLRQALMPYGYTF.

CDR3 sequence (DNA): TGTGCCAGCAGCCTTAGGACAGAACCCTACAATGAGCAGTTCTTC. This encodes CASSLRTEPYNEQFF. The chain employs TRBV9 and TRBJ2-1; possibly TRBD1 for D (6 bases). This CDR3 spans 15 amino acids. From germline, CDR1 is SGDLS and CDR2 YYNGEE. V gave up 4 bases and J gave up 2 bases, with 13 bases separating them.

This chain uses TRBV13 with TRBJ1-4, with 9 bases matching TRBD1. The CDR3 length is 15 residues. V shed 5 bases, J shed 7 bases, and the junction held 8 bases outside the gene matches. In germline, CDR1 is PRHDT, CDR2 FYEKMQ (reference sequence). The CDR3 sequence is CASSATTGGPEKLFF. The CDR3 coding sequence is TGTGCCAGCAGCGCAACGACAGGGGGGCCTGAAAAACTGTTTTTT.

CDR3 sequence reads: CASSADRTYEQYF. The CDR3 DNA is TGTGCCAGCTCAGCGGACAGGACCTACGAGCAGTACTTC. The V and J genes are TRBV18 and TRBJ2-7; 7 nucleotides agree with TRBD1. V was pared by 5 bases and J by 2 bases, with 3 bases of the junction left unmatched. The CDR3 consists of 13 residues. The germline CDR1 and CDR2 sequences are KGHSH and LQKENI.

This chain links TRBV28 with TRBJ1-1; TRBD1 is a possible D gene (6 bases). V was pared by 5 bases and J by 0 bases, with 13 bases between. This CDR3 has 15 residues. Germline CDR1 is MDHEN and CDR2 is SYDVKM. In nucleotides, the CDR3 is TGTGCCAGCAGTGCTCTGGACAGTTTGAACACTGAAGCTTTCTTT. Translation gives CASSALDSLNTEAFF.

There are a few counts of this clone. J is TRBJ2-1 and V is TRBV30; 15 bases map to TRBD2. The germline CDR1 and CDR2 sequences are GTSNPN and SVGIG (reference sequence). The CDR3 runs 18 residues. J lost 4 bases, V lost 3 bases, and 10 bases had no gene match. The CDR3 DNA sequence: TGTGCCTGGAGCACCTGGACTAGCGGGGGGGCTCGGTACAATGAGCAGTTCTTC. It translates to CAWSTWTSGGARYNEQFF.

Only one count was recorded for this clone. The V call is TRBV9, the J call TRBJ2-2, with D possibly TRBD2 on 5 matching bases. The CDR3 is 13 amino acids. The germline gives CDR1 SGDLS, CDR2 YYNGEE. With 4 bases removed from V and 7 bases from J, the gap between germline ends came to 11 bases. CDR3 amino acids: CASSSGSIGELFF. The CDR3 nucleotides are TGTGCCAGCAGCTCGGGGTCGATCGGGGAGCTGTTTTTT.

V gene TRBV5-1 combines with J gene TRBJ1-1; no reliable D call. This CDR3 region has 16 residues. CDR1 SGHRS and CDR2 YFSETQ come from the germline V gene. The ends were cut back, 3 bases at V and 5 bases at J, with 20 bases in the middle. This CDR3 is CASSSGLVFEWTEAFF. The CDR3 nucleotides read TGCGCCAGCAGCTCTGGACTGGTTTTTGAATGGACTGAAGCTTTCTTT.

The CDR3 nucleotides are TGTGCCAGCACCCCTGACAGGGATACGCAGTATTTT. Its protein product is CASTPDRDTQYF. The genes are TRBV6-1 and TRBJ2-3; possible D gene TRBD1, 6 bases. Between the trimmed V and J ends, which lost 7 bases and 6 bases, there was a span of 11 bases. Germline V gene lookup returns CDR1 MNHNS and CDR2 SASEGT. This CDR3 has 12 amino acids.

This chain uses TRBV9 with TRBJ1-3; D unclear. CDR1 and CDR2 from the germline V gene are SGDLS and YYNGEE. The CDR3 spans 17 residues. V was trimmed by 0 bases and J by 4 bases, leaving 17 bases between them. For the CDR3, the DNA is TGTGCCAGCAGCGTAGGCTCCTCGGGTTATCTCGGAAACACCATATATTTT. Translated: CASSVGSSGYLGNTIYF.

This clone was picked up one time. The V and J genes are TRBV6-5 and TRBJ2-6; D is undetermined. This CDR3 is 15 amino acids long. The V and J ends lost 8 bases and 2 bases respectively, with 13 bases between them. The germline gives CDR1 MNHEY, CDR2 SVGAGI. CDR3: CASCGSFTGANVLTF. Here the CDR3 DNA reads TGTGCCAGCTGCGGTAGTTTCACTGGGGCCAACGTCCTGACTTTC.